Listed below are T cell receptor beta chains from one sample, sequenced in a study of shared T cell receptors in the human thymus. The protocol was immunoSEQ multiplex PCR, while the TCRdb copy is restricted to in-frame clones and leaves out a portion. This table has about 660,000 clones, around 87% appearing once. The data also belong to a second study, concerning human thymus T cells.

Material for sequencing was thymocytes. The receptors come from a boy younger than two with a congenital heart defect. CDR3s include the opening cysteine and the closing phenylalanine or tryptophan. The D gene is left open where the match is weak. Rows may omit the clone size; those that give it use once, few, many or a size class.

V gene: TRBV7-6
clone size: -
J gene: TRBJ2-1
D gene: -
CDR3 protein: CASSLGQEQFF
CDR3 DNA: TGTGCCAGCAGCTTAGGGCAAGAGCAGTTCTTC

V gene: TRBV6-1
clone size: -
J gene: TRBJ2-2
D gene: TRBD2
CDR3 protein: CASSEAGLAGGLFRAGELFF
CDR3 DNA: TGTGCCAGCAGTGAAGCTGGGCTAGCGGGGGGGCTGTTTCGGGCCGGGGAGCTGTTTTTT

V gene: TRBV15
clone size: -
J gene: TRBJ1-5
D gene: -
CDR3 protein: CATSRDSRRGWKPQHF
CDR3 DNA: TGTGCCACCAGCAGAGATAGTAGGAGGGGCTGGAAGCCCCAGCATTTT

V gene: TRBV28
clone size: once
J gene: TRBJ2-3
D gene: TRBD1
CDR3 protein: CASSFPWQGETHTDTQYF
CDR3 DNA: TGTGCCAGCAGTTTCCCTTGGCAGGGGGAGACACACACAGATACGCAGTATTTT

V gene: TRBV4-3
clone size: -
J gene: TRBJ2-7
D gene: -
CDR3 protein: CASSQVRRMDSSYEQYF
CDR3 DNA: TGCGCCAGCAGCCAAGTCAGAAGAATGGACAGCTCCTACGAGCAGTACTTC

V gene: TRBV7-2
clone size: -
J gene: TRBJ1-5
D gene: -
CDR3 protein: CASQKGEGVNQPQHF
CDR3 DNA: TGTGCCAGCCAGAAAGGGGAGGGGGTTAATCAGCCCCAGCATTTT

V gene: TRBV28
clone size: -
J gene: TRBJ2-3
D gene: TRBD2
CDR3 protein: CASSLFLPGTSGRAQDTQYF
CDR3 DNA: TGTGCCAGCAGTTTATTCCTGCCCGGGACTAGCGGGAGGGCCCAGGATACGCAGTATTTT

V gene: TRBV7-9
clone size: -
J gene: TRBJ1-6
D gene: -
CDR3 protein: CASSLGSGQVGNSPLHF
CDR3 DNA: TGTGCCAGCAGCTTAGGCTCGGGACAAGTAGGGAATTCACCCCTCCACTTT

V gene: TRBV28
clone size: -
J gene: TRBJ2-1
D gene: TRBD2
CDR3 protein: CASSFLLAGGPSYNEQFF
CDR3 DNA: TGTGCCAGCAGTTTTTTACTAGCGGGGGGGCCTTCCTACAATGAGCAGTTCTTC

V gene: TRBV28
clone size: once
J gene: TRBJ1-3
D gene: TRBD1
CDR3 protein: CASSLGTGSINTIYF
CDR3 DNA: TGTGCCAGCAGTTTAGGGACAGGGTCAATCAACACCATATATTTT

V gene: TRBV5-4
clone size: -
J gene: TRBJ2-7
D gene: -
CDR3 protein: CASSFDYRKEDEQYF
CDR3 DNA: TGTGCCAGCAGCTTTGATTACAGAAAAGAAGACGAGCAGTACTTC

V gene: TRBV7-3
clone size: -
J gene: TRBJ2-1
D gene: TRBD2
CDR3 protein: CASSYRTSGPTYNEQFF
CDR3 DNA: TGTGCCAGCAGCTACCGGACTAGCGGGCCTACCTACAATGAGCAGTTCTTC

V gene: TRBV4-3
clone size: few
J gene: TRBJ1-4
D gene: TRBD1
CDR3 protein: CASSQGGGFQLFF
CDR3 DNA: TGCGCCAGCAGCCAAGGAGGGGGCTTTCAACTGTTTTTT

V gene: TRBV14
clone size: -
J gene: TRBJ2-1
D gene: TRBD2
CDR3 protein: CASSQEVPSGSSYNEQFF
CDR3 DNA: TGTGCCAGCAGCCAAGAGGTCCCTAGCGGGAGCTCCTACAATGAGCAGTTCTTC